The clone carrying this TCR beta chain has at least ten counts. No antigen is known for it. This sample stems from a study of T cells after yellow fever vaccination. Study-level information: SMART-Seq v4 Ultra Low Input prepared libraries from low-cell fractions. Study-wide findings and caveats: The booster response re-showed most primary clones: approximately 95% CD4, roughly 91% CD8. Some clonotypes, a small share, were shared between CD4 and CD8 compartments.

They built TCR cDNA with 5'RACE template switching, a step that put in a universal primer site and UMIs. TCRdb re-derived calls from the 5' RACE reads in MiXCR, one entry per CDR3 protein. The sample lists hundreds of thousands of distinct CDR3 sequences; 8.5% to 9% were seen once. Germline lookup yields CDR1 LGHNA and CDR2 YSLEER. The CDR3 sequence is 15 residues long. Trimming removed 0 bases at V and 3 bases at J, with 9 bases between. Material: PBMCs, obtained on the day of the first yellow fever vaccination. The gene calls are TRBV4-3 and TRBJ1-5; the D is unclear. The receptor was isolated from a man aged 18-30 years who received the YFV17D yellow fever vaccine. CDR3 loop: CASSQESRSNQPQHF. The CDR3 DNA follows: TGCGCCAGCAGCCAAGAATCCCGGTCCAATCAGCCCCAGCATTTT.